This is a list of T cell receptor beta chains from one sample in a study of cytomegalovirus exposure and HLA in healthy donors. Sequencing used immunoSEQ multiplex PCR; TCRdb keeps in-frame clones, though not all of them. Among 90,000 to 120,000 clones listed, roughly 84% were seen once. Specimen: PBMCs. Receptors originate from a woman younger than 35 in good health and CMV-seronegative. CDR3s leave out the opening cysteine and the closing phenylalanine or tryptophan. The D gene is left open where the match is weak.

>TRBD2|TRBV4-3
ASSQRAGQAYEQY
>.|TRBV30
AWSYGRGGTQY
>.|TRBV28
ASSLGRVAGYT
>.|TRBV27
ASSRLLGGNSPLH
>TRBD2|TRBV7-3
ASSFFSGSAYNEQF
>TRBD1|TRBV11-2
ASSSTGVGGYT
>.|TRBV7-9
ASSLGLSRGSYEQY
>.|TRBV5-6
ASSLGSPGYEQY
>.|TRBV11-2
ASSLAASRTYEQY
>.|TRBV18
ASSPDYLSTDTQY
>.|TRBV7-2
ASSLSYEQY
>TRBD2|TRBV4-3
ASSQDTRGLAGSGGELF
>TRBD1|TRBV19
ASSRTGTGRDGYT
>TRBD1|TRBV4-1
ASSQELDRGQPQH
>TRBD1|TRBV5-4
ASSQQGSYEQY
>.|TRBV6-6
ASSYSKGEGAEAF
>TRBD2|TRBV5-1
ASSDPGLPYNEQF
>TRBD1|TRBV6-5
ASSYSTTGQGEQY
>TRBD2|TRBV7-8
ASRHLAGSYNEQF